Listed below are T cell receptor beta chains from one sample, sequenced in a study of CD8 T cells in ankylosing spondylitis. TCRdb processed the 5' RACE reads anew with MiXCR; each CDR3 protein has one entry. The data show some 270,000 distinct CDR3 sequences, roughly 18% seen once. The specimen sequenced was blood, either unsorted or a sorted T cell fraction (not recorded which). The receptors here all came from a male donor with ankylosing spondylitis or in good health (not recorded which). Each CDR3 is given without its conserved first and last residue. The order of the fields is V gene, clone size, J gene, CDR3 protein. Rows give clone size only sometimes, using once, few, many, or a class for an expanded clone.

>TRBV12-3/TRBV12-4|few|TRBJ2-3
ASRLSTDTQY
>TRBV10-3|few|TRBJ2-7
AISESGLAGDRSYEQY
>TRBV29-1|many|TRBJ2-1
SWDFISSYNEQF
>TRBV7-2|.|TRBJ2-7
ASSLDDLTSEQY
>TRBV18|.|TRBJ2-7
ASSLTLWGQGYEQY
>TRBV5-6|.|TRBJ2-1
ASSAPGAGRYNEQF
>TRBV21-1|few|TRBJ2-7
ASSSVDDPQY
>TRBV7-3|.|TRBJ2-2
ASSSDGTSGNTGELF
>TRBV10-2|.|TRBJ2-7
ASSEFLAGEDYYEQY
>TRBV4-2|few|TRBJ2-3
ASSFTSLGPDTQY
>TRBV4-3|few|TRBJ2-1
ASSQETSGSLSSSYNEQF
>TRBV29-1|.|TRBJ2-3
SVEERGTDTQY
>TRBV7-9|.|TRBJ2-3
ASSPQFTDTQY
>TRBV27|many|TRBJ2-2
ASTFTGGGRGELF
>TRBV7-9|.|TRBJ2-7
ASSSRGQGRYEQY
>TRBV10-3|many|TRBJ1-5
AISEPTSGDRSNQPQH
>TRBV20-1|few|TRBJ2-3
SALDRGADTQY
>TRBV4-3|.|TRBJ1-1
ASSLHGMNTEAF
>TRBV12-3/TRBV12-4|.|TRBJ2-3
ASSLIPTDTQY
>TRBV29-1|.|TRBJ2-7
SVSGTSGPEQY
>TRBV4-1|few|TRBJ2-2
ASSQTGTGGRTGELF
>TRBV20-1|many|TRBJ2-7
SARDFTDQAYEQY
>TRBV4-1|many|TRBJ1-5
ASSQVAASNQPQH
>TRBV15|once|TRBJ2-7
ATSSRTTYEQY
>TRBV3-1|few|TRBJ2-2
ASSQGDISGTGELF
>TRBV20-1|many|TRBJ2-5
SAILLDRGYQETQY
>TRBV5-1|.|TRBJ2-3
ASSSPGPEADTQY
>TRBV12-3/TRBV12-4|few|TRBJ2-3
ASSFNRDYSSTDTQY
>TRBV11-2|many|TRBJ2-1
ASSSTDEQF
>TRBV25-1|many|TRBJ2-3
ASSDFLTDTHTDTQY
>TRBV4-2|.|TRBJ2-3
ASGQSAASRLAQY
>TRBV29-1|many|TRBJ2-7
SVRTDTYEQY
>TRBV29-1|.|TRBJ2-7
SVVWTSGSIPEQY
>TRBV6-2/TRBV6-3|many|TRBJ2-7
ASTPGYEQY
>TRBV4-3|many|TRBJ2-7
ASSRTSSYEQY
>TRBV6-1|many|TRBJ2-5
ASSEEDRGTETQY
>TRBV29-1|few|TRBJ2-7
SVQGDQGRFYEQY
>TRBV12-3/TRBV12-4|.|TRBJ2-7
ASTGGVEQY
>TRBV5-6|.|TRBJ2-2
ASSFGAGDTGELF
>TRBV11-2|.|TRBJ2-1
ASSLEFSLAGNEQF
>TRBV20-1|few|TRBJ2-1
SAGTSGSRGEQF
>TRBV20-1|.|TRBJ2-1
SARAGKQGNWDEQF
>TRBV29-1|.|TRBJ2-3
SVEDRLAGDNTQY
>TRBV20-1|many|TRBJ2-5
SAQTGIGQETQY
>TRBV5-1|.|TRBJ2-7
ASSFGVSESSYEQY
>TRBV5-1|few|TRBJ2-5
ASSATGGETQY
>TRBV30|few|TRBJ2-1
AWSPGQGFNEQF
>TRBV7-9|.|TRBJ2-1
ASRAEASYEQF
>TRBV30|few|TRBJ2-2
AWSVRQGWNTGELF